The clone carrying this T cell receptor beta chain has a count of ten or more. The data stem from a study of T-cell memory formation after mild COVID-19. The CDR3 length is 16 residues. Per germline, CDR1 SGHRS and CDR2 YFSETQ. V dropped 4 bases and J dropped 0; count of bases not matched to a gene: 5. TCRdb redid the calling of the 5' RACE reads with MiXCR, one entry per CDR3 protein. In the table there are 550,000 to 700,000 distinct CDR3 sequences, 15% to 20% of which are singletons. The sample consisted of PBMCs or a T cell subset sorted from them (not recorded which). The chain joins TRBV5-1 to TRBJ2-2; 8 bases align to TRBD1. This clonotype was sampled from an adult woman who had mild COVID-19 (a few samples of this study predate the infection). Cell type and time point are not known. CDR3 bases: TGCGCCAGCAGCGCTAGACAGGGGTCGAACACCGGGGAGCTGTTTTTT. Translated, it gives CASSARQGSNTGELFF.